A single TCR beta chain is shown here with its context. This clone's antigen is unknown. No much larger clone is present one base from it, and per-base qualities are unavailable. Within the sample, other DNA sequences also encode this same CDR3. The meaning of the sample's time point label: blood 4 weeks post-SBRT, at nephrectomy. The treatment or condition label of this sample denotes: 15 Gy SBRT to primary tumor, nephrectomy 4 weeks later. Samples came from a clinical trial, in which primary renal cell carcinomas received 15 Gy stereotactic body radiation therapy followed by nephrectomy 4 weeks later. To follow tumor-enriched clonotypes, peripheral blood was collected serially from radiation-treated patients at baseline and again at 2 weeks and 4 weeks after SBRT. Renal cell carcinoma with clear cell pathology was present in all patients. Genomic DNA for TCR sequencing was prepared using the QIAamp DNA Blood Mini Kit (Qiagen). Only samples passing all quality control checks were included in the analyses.

The immunoSEQ kit was used, according to the manufacturer's recommendations, to generate TCR beta libraries from genomic DNA. For library preparation, a first multiplex PCR was performed with proprietary primers, followed by a second PCR in which unique barcodes were added, and bead cleanups were performed after each round. Each sample batch included a kit-provided positive control reaction and a negative control reaction. The final libraries were assessed on an Agilent 4200 TapeStation D1000 ScreenTape, pooled by volume, and quantified by qPCR. Sequencing ran on an Illumina NextSeq500 with a MidOutput 150-cycle cartridge, using 156 Read1 and 15 Index1 cycles with kit custom primers. The pooled library was loaded at approximately 0.92 pM with approximately 20% PhiX control spiked in. The paper's processing steps were these. The vendor-processed data were analyzed in R, and a clonotype was defined as all T cells that share the same CDR3 nucleotide sequence. In the clone abundance analyses, frequencies were normalized to the 10,000 most abundant clones in each sample. Public T cell clones, which averaged fewer than five per sample, were removed prior to analysis. A difference in abundance of at least 32-fold between compartments was used to define tumor-enriched and baseline blood-enriched clonotypes. A beta-binomial differential abundance model was used to identify clonotypes that expanded or contracted between blood time points. Tumor-blood repertoire similarity was measured with the Baroni-Urbani and Buser coefficient, and groups were compared using two-tailed Wilcoxon tests in R. Here the immuneACCESS table is served through TCRdb, limited to in-frame sequences with V and J called. Missing clones are a known gap in these copies; in checked studies unresolved V genes cover under half, and the rest lacks a known reason. D and trimming were read from the DNA, whereas the V and J calls and clone size are those reported in that table. The sample yields fewer than 45,000 clones; about 82% were counted once. The ten largest clonotypes hold around a quarter of the sample.

The entry originates in a study of radiation and T cells in renal cell carcinoma (TCRdb year 2020). General notes on the study: In total, almost 55 samples, comprising roughly 25 tumors and around 27 peripheral blood samples, were subjected to TCR beta sequencing. The last blood draw occurred 4 weeks after radiation, at the same time as nephrectomy. Across all 50 or so samples, approximately 4,000,000 unique CDR3 nucleotide sequences, encoding about 2,700,000 unique CDR3 amino acid sequences, were identified.

Study-level results and caveats: Because pretreatment tumor biopsies were not available, the study could not determine whether clonotypes were already present within the tumor at baseline. Effects of radiation dose or scheduling on the TCR repertoire could not be addressed with the single-armed trial design. Tracking of blood repertoire dynamics stopped at three to four weeks after treatment, with no follow-up past that point. An increase in top tumor clonotypes in blood was observed from baseline to 2 weeks post-radiation, followed by contraction by 4 weeks, which was taken to suggest transient expansion of tumor-resident clones.

Deletion took 5 bases off V and 1 base off J, with a span of 14 bases between the germline ends. The germline V gene encodes CDR1 SGHRS and CDR2 YFSETQ. The CDR3 runs 15 amino acids, cysteine and phenylalanine included. The kept DNA is CDR3 alone, 45 bases in frame from the first base. Recombination joined TRBV5-1 with TRBJ2-3; TRBD1 is possibly the D segment (6 matching bases). This sequence originates from a woman aged 65 to 85 with renal cell carcinoma. The input for sequencing was blood, taken from a patient whose treatment included radiotherapy and nephrectomy. The CDR3 reads as follows: CASSQQGSGTDTQYF. The DNA is as follows: TGCGCCAGCAGTCAACAGGGATCAGGCACAGATACGCAGTATTTT.